Sequencing of this T cell receptor (beta chain) was carried out in a study of T cell repertoires and HLA-DP antigens. The study, taken as a whole, reports: Sorted CD137+ clonality was around 0.41 for both alloantigens, versus approximately 0.04 pre-culture.

CDR3 size: 12 residues. The germline V gene has CDR1 SGHVS and CDR2 FNYEAQ. Deletions cut 5 bases from V and 3 bases from J, with 7 bases between. This clone was seen more than once but under ten times. Its antigen is undetermined. Libraries were prepared by immunoSEQ multiplex PCR; TCRdb keeps only in-frame clonotypes and omits some of them. Of around 90,000 clones in the sample, around nine tenths were seen once. The genes are TRBV7-6 and TRBJ1-2; TRBD1 is a possible D gene (6 bases). Specimen: CD4+ T cells from PBMCs. The receptor was isolated from a man between 50 and 59 years old in good health and CMV-seronegative. The CDR3 spells CASSPGDYGYTF. The CDR3, as DNA: TGTGCCAGCAGCCCAGGGGACTATGGCTACACCTTC.